This T cell receptor beta chain was profiled in a study of cytotoxic CD8 clonotypes in ibrutinib-treated CLL. Study conclusions and caveats: Stable or contracted on treatment, public clonotypes were also uncommon.

This clone turned up a few times. What it binds is not known. Germline V lookup: CDR1 SGHNT, CDR2 YENEEA. The trim removed 3 bases at V and 8 bases at J, leaving 7 bases unmatched. This CDR3 comprises 14 residues. PBMCs were cryopreserved, and approximately 1.8 micrograms of genomic DNA from them went into TCR beta libraries. Repertoires were generated with immunoSEQ multiplex PCR, while TCRdb's copy carries only in-frame clones and drops some. The sample records about 25,000 clones, nearly 80% being singletons. The chain links TRBV11-3 to TRBJ2-1; 7 nucleotides align to TRBD2. The sample here was PBMCs, taken before ibrutinib treatment. This receptor was taken from a human donor with chronic lymphocytic leukemia. CDR3 protein: CASSFSSGNYEQFF. The CDR3 DNA sequence: TGTGCCAGCAGCTTTTCTAGCGGTAACTATGAGCAGTTCTTC. Full variable domain (rest looked up from reference TRBV11-3 and TRBJ2-1): EAGVVQSPRYKIIEKKQPVAFWCNPISGHNTLYWYLQNLGQGPELLIRYENEEAVDDSQLPKDRFSAERLKGVDSTLKIQPAELGDSAVYLCASSFSSGNYEQFFGPGTRLTVL.